This entry lists 20 T cell receptor beta chains sequenced from one sample in a study of CD4+ T cells in melanoma (dated by TCRdb to the early 2020s). The library came from the immunoSEQ multiplex PCR assay. This is the immuneACCESS table as TCRdb keeps it, with only in-frame sequences that have V and J called. A part of the clones is gone; compared with another copy, unresolved V genes explain less than half, and the rest is unexplained. This sample comprises 13,000 to 15,000 clones, approximately 80% of them detected only once. The ten largest clones add up to about 5.8% of the sample. What was sequenced was cells from a culture (not recorded whether cultured in vitro). The receptors come from a human donor with melanoma.

The V call is TRBV4-1, the J call TRBJ1-1; D not resolved. V was clipped by 4 bases and J by 4 bases, with 19 bases between them. The germline gives CDR1 MGHRA, CDR2 YSYEKL. This CDR3 region has 16 residues. The CDR3 nucleotides read TGCGCCAGCAGCCCCGGGCCGTTAATCGGCGCCACTGAAGCTTTCTTT. Residues: CASSPGPLIGATEAFF.

The genes are TRBV7-6 and TRBJ1-6, with D hard to call. The CDR3 extends over 13 amino acids. The V gene lost 1 base and the J gene lost 10 bases, with 8 bases spanning the gap. Germline lookup yields CDR1 SGHVS and CDR2 FNYEAQ. CDR3 amino acids: CASSLGRGSPLHF. The CDR3, as DNA: TGTGCCAGCAGCTTAGGTCGGGGATCACCCCTCCACTTT.

CDR3 loop: CASSLARTGGQETQYF. As DNA, the CDR3 is TGTGCCAGCAGCTTAGCCAGGACAGGGGGCCAAGAGACCCAGTACTTC. J is TRBJ2-5 and V is TRBV7-2; 10 nucleotides line up with TRBD1. The CDR3 spans 16 residues. V dropped 0 bases and J dropped 1; count of bases not matched to a gene: 2. Germline CDR1 reads SGHTA; CDR2 reads FQGNSA.

The chain links TRBV2 to TRBJ2-1; TRBD1 matches 7 bases. The CDR3 is 15 residues long. CDR1 and CDR2 from the germline V gene are SNHLY and FYNNEI. Trimming took 5 bases from V and 4 from J; bases not matched to a gene: 8. CDR3 protein: CASSQRQGVYNEQFF. The CDR3 nucleotides read TGTGCCAGCAGTCAAAGACAGGGTGTTTACAATGAGCAGTTCTTC.

In DNA, the CDR3 is TGCGCCAGCAGCACTGAAGGGCCCCGTGGAAACACCATATATTTT. This sequence encodes CASSTEGPRGNTIYF. The chain is built from TRBV5-1 and TRBJ1-3; no clear D gene. Looked up from germline, CDR1 is SGHRS and CDR2 is YFSETQ. The CDR3 totals 15 residues. The V gene lost 4 bases and the J gene lost 3 bases, with 14 bases spanning the gap.

This clone was counted only a few times. The chain links TRBV5-8 to TRBJ1-5; D remains ambiguous. The CDR3 is 15 amino acids. Trimming shortened V by 4 bases and J by 1 base, and 12 bases separated the two germline ends. Per germline, CDR1 SGHTS and CDR2 YDEGEE. CDR3 region: CASSPERESNQPQHF. For the CDR3, the DNA is TGTGCCAGCAGCCCGGAGAGGGAGAGCAATCAGCCCCAGCATTTT.

The chain links TRBV29-1 to TRBJ2-3; possible D gene TRBD2, 7 bases. Per the germline V gene, CDR1 is SQVTM and CDR2 is ANQGSEA. V lost 5 bases, J lost 6 bases, and 15 bases lay in between. There are 13 residues in the CDR3. In nucleotides, the CDR3 is TGCAGCGTTAGAGGGGGGGGCTGGGATACGCAGTATTTT. Translating it yields CSVRGGGWDTQYF.

The V gene is TRBV5-1, the J gene TRBJ1-1, with a weak D call TRBD1 (5 bases). Germline CDR1 is SGHRS and CDR2 is YFSETQ. Trimming took off 0 bases at V and 3 bases at J, with 18 bases between the two ends. This CDR3 spans 17 amino acids. The CDR3 is CASSLGGTPGGDTEAFF. As DNA, the CDR3 is TGCGCCAGCAGCTTGGGGGGGACTCCGGGCGGGGACACTGAAGCTTTCTTT.

The rearrangement links TRBV2 to TRBJ2-3; 11 bases are a match to TRBD1. From germline, CDR1 is SNHLY and CDR2 FYNNEI. The J segment lost 3 bases and the V segment lost 6 bases, leaving 8 bases of the junction unmatched. The CDR3 has 16 amino acids. The CDR3 sequence is CASSAPGQGVTDTQYF. CDR3 DNA sequence: TGTGCCAGCAGCGCACCGGGACAGGGGGTGACAGATACGCAGTATTTT. Together with reference TRBV2 and TRBJ2-3, the CDR3 gives the full variable domain: EPEVTQTPSHQVTQMGQEVILRCVPISNHLYFYWYRQILGQKVEFLVSFYNNEISEKSEIFDDQFSVERPDGSNFTLKIRSTKLEDSAMYFCASSAPGQGVTDTQYFGPGTRLTVL.

There are a few counts of this clone. CDR3 nucleotide sequence: TGCGCCAGCAGCCAAGCAAAGACAGGGGGCACAGATACGCAGTATTTT. It encodes CASSQAKTGGTDTQYF. The V gene is TRBV4-1, the J gene TRBJ2-3; 8 bases are a match to TRBD1. V trimming: 1 base; J trimming: 1 base; junction bases outside the gene matches: 4. CDR3 size: 16 residues. Germline V gene data show CDR1 as MGHRA and CDR2 as YSYEKL.

This clone was found once. The rearrangement links TRBV20-1 to TRBJ1-1; unclear D gene. Trimming shortened V by 3 bases and J by 5 bases, and 7 bases separated the two germline ends. The germline V gene encodes CDR1 DFQATT and CDR2 SNEGSKA (reference sequence). This CDR3 is 11 amino acids long. CDR3 DNA: TGCAGTGCTAGTAGGGTGACTGAAGCTTTCTTT. It specifies CSASRVTEAFF.

This clone occurred a few times. The V gene is TRBV19, the J gene TRBJ2-5, with D possibly matching TRBD2 (6 bases). V was pared by 4 bases and J by 2 bases, with 14 bases between. CDR3 length equals 15 residues. CDR1 LNHDA and CDR2 SQIVND come from the germline V gene (reference sequence). The CDR3 spells CASSTLGSGQETQYF. CDR3 nucleotides: TGTGCCAGTAGTACGCTCGGGAGCGGTCAAGAGACCCAGTACTTC.

The CDR3 protein is CASSSLVDGLYGYTF. CDR3 nucleotides: TGTGCCAGCAGCTCGCTGGTGGACGGGCTCTACGGCTACACCTTC. The chain links TRBV9 to TRBJ1-2; D gene ambiguous. Trimming shortened V by 4 bases and J by 8 bases, and 21 bases separated the two germline ends. CDR3 size: 15 residues. Looked up from germline, CDR1 is SGDLS and CDR2 is YYNGEE.

The chain employs TRBV25-1 and TRBJ1-1, with TRBD1 identical over 9 bases. The CDR3 runs to 13 residues. The trim removed 5 bases at V and 5 bases at J, leaving 3 bases unmatched. Germline V gives CDR1 MGHDK, CDR2 SYGVNS. This CDR3 reads CASSTGGRTEAFF. The CDR3 DNA reads TGTGCCAGCAGTACAGGGGGCAGAACTGAAGCTTTCTTT.

As DNA, the CDR3 is TGTGCCAGCAGCAGGGCTAACTACAATGAGCAGTTCTTC. This codes for CASSRANYNEQFF. The V gene is TRBV9, the J gene TRBJ2-1; D call uncertain. The CDR3 extends over 13 amino acids. Trimming stripped 4 bases from V and 3 bases from J, with 8 bases between. Germline V lookup: CDR1 SGDLS, CDR2 YYNGEE.

This chain joins TRBV9 and TRBJ1-2, with D tentatively TRBD1 (6 bases). Trimming took off 3 bases at V and 8 bases at J, with 26 bases between the two ends. Germline V lookup: CDR1 SGDLS, CDR2 YYNGEE. There are 17 residues in the CDR3. The CDR3 bases are TGTGCCAGCAGCGAGAGGTTTGGGACGGCGGACCAGGGGGGCTACACCTTC. This translates into CASSERFGTADQGGYTF.

This clone was seen just once. The rearrangement joins TRBV5-1 to TRBJ2-3; possibly TRBD1 for D (5 bases). Germline V lookup: CDR1 SGHRS, CDR2 YFSETQ. Trimming shortened V by 1 base and J by 1 base, and 7 bases separated the two germline ends. The CDR3 has 14 residues. CDR3 amino acids: CASSLRGRTDTQYF. The DNA for the CDR3 is TGCGCCAGCAGCTTGAGGGGTCGCACAGATACGCAGTATTTT.

V gene TRBV9 combines with J gene TRBJ1-2, with TRBD1 as a possible D gene (5 bases). The V gene's germline CDR1 is SGDLS and CDR2 YYNGEE. CDR3 length equals 16 residues. Trimming took 4 bases from V and 8 from J, leaving 24 bases between them. The DNA for the CDR3 is TGTGCCAGCAGCCCCCGGGTGGGCAGGGCAACGGACGGCTACACCTTC. Protein product: CASSPRVGRATDGYTF.

CDR3 in DNA: TGTGCCAGCAGCCACGCAATAGCGGGTTCCCCCTACGAGCAGTACTTC. Encoded protein: CASSHAIAGSPYEQYF. V and J are TRBV4-2 and TRBJ2-7, with 7 bases aligning to TRBD2. Germline V CDR1 and CDR2: LGHNA, YNFKEQ. The CDR3 covers 16 residues. With 3 bases clipped from V and 2 bases from J, the junction kept 10 bases outside the gene matches.

The CDR3 bases are TGCGCCAGCAGCGGAGGGGCCACCGGGGAGCTGTTTTTT. This sequence encodes CASSGGATGELFF. The chain recombines TRBV4-1 with TRBJ2-2, with D possibly TRBD2 on 6 matching bases. The CDR3 contains 13 residues. The germline V gene has CDR1 MGHRA and CDR2 YSYEKL. The ends were cut back, 5 bases at V and 4 bases at J, with 8 bases in the middle.